This entry is about one T cell receptor (beta chain). This specimen belongs to a study of T cell changes during pregnancy in multiple sclerosis. The germline V gene has CDR1 SGHDT and CDR2 YYEEEE. V was trimmed by 6 bases and J by 1 base, leaving 14 bases between them. The CDR3 length is 14 residues. Profiling relied on immunoSEQ multiplex PCR, and the TCRdb table lists in-frame clones only, not all of them. This table has some 30,000 clones, approximately 90% appearing once. The chain joins TRBV5-6 to TRBJ2-7, with a possible D match to TRBD2 (6 bases). This sequence originates from a female donor with multiple sclerosis, enrolled in a pregnancy study. The sample in question was CD8+ T cells from peripheral blood mononuclear cells, obtained after pregnancy. The CDR3 DNA is TGTGCCAGCAAATTGGGGGGATTATCCTACGAGCAGTACTTC. It translates to CASKLGGLSYEQYF.